This is a list of T cell receptor beta chains from one sample in a study of beta chain features in type 1 diabetes. Produced via immunoSEQ multiplex PCR; TCRdb's table is partial and in-frame only. The table shows hundreds of thousands of clones, with over 10% occurring only once. Sequencing was done on a sample of naive CD4+ T cells from blood. These receptors all stem from a young man with type 1 diabetes. Each CDR3 is given with its conserved first and last residue. D genes are given only for firm matches. Clone size is shown for a subset of rows, as once, few, many or a class of expanded clone.

clone_size,j_call,v_call,d_call,cdr3_aa,cdr3_nt
NA,TRBJ1-3,TRBV30,NA,CAWSGPSGNTIYF,TGTGCCTGGTCCGGGCCCTCTGGAAACACCATATATTTT
NA,TRBJ1-2,TRBV7-9,NA,CASSPQRDQYGYTF,TGTGCCAGCAGCCCGCAGAGGGACCAGTATGGCTACACCTTC
NA,TRBJ2-1,TRBV6-5,TRBD1,CASSRAGGHEQFF,TGTGCCAGCAGCCGCGCAGGGGGTCATGAGCAGTTCTTC
NA,TRBJ2-1,TRBV4-1,NA,CASSQVQIDEQFF,TGCGCCAGCAGCCAAGTACAAATAGATGAGCAGTTCTTC
few,TRBJ2-1,TRBV4-1,NA,CASSLKEVHGGPSYNEQFF,TGCGCCAGCAGCCTCAAGGAAGTCCACGGGGGGCCCTCCTACAATGAGCAGTTCTTC
few,TRBJ1-1,TRBV25-1,NA,CASSDAGSPNTEAFF,TGTGCCAGCTCAGATGCCGGGAGTCCGAACACTGAAGCTTTCTTT
NA,TRBJ2-5,TRBV5-1,NA,CASSLDRSPYQETQYF,TGCGCCAGCAGCCTCGACAGAAGCCCGTACCAAGAGACCCAGTACTTC
NA,TRBJ2-1,TRBV29-1,TRBD1,CSVEGYRGDGEQFF,TGCAGCGTTGAAGGCTACAGGGGGGACGGTGAGCAGTTCTTC
NA,TRBJ1-5,TRBV7-2,TRBD1,CASSHRTGDQPQHF,TGTGCCAGCAGCCACAGGACAGGCGATCAGCCCCAGCATTTT
few,TRBJ2-1,TRBV7-2,TRBD2,CASSFRLAGGNEQFF,TGTGCCAGCAGCTTTCGGCTAGCGGGGGGAAATGAGCAGTTCTTC
few,TRBJ1-2,TRBV4-2,TRBD1,CASSQDAGTAGSYTF,TGTGCCAGCAGCCAAGATGCCGGGACAGCTGGTAGTTACACCTTC
NA,TRBJ1-3,TRBV9,NA,CASSVEGKSGNTIYF,TGTGCCAGCAGCGTAGAGGGTAAATCTGGAAACACCATATATTTT
few,TRBJ2-5,TRBV6-1,TRBD1,CASSGQGSETQYF,TGTGCCAGCAGTGGACAGGGGTCGGAGACCCAGTACTTC
NA,TRBJ2-3,TRBV11-2,NA,CASSLRLPSTDTQYF,TGTGCCAGCAGCTTAAGGTTGCCTAGCACAGATACGCAGTATTTT
few,TRBJ1-2,TRBV6-1,TRBD1,CASSEYVGTGANYGYTF,TGTGCCAGCAGTGAATACGTTGGGACAGGGGCAAACTATGGCTACACCTTC
few,TRBJ2-1,TRBV25-1,TRBD1,CASSEFSLETGRQFF,TGTGCCAGCAGTGAATTTAGTTTAGAGACAGGGAGGCAGTTCTTC
NA,TRBJ1-1,TRBV30,NA,CAWTPNQNTEAFF,TGTGCCTGGACGCCAAACCAGAACACTGAAGCTTTCTTT
few,TRBJ2-4,TRBV11-1,TRBD1,CASSPGQVGKNIQYF,TGTGCCAGCAGCCCGGGACAGGTGGGCAAAAACATTCAGTACTTC
NA,TRBJ2-3,TRBV15,NA,CATSRAEEKQYF,TGTGCCACCAGCAGAGCCGAGGAAAAGCAGTATTTT
few,TRBJ1-4,TRBV28,NA,CASSLTAPREKLFF,TGTGCCAGCAGTTTAACCGCTCCCCGGGAAAAACTGTTTTTT
NA,TRBJ2-7,TRBV10-3,TRBD1,CAMAPGTGASYEQYF,TGTGCCATGGCGCCCGGGACAGGGGCCTCCTACGAGCAGTACTTC
few,TRBJ2-5,TRBV28,NA,CASSLDYQETQYF,TGTGCCAGCAGTTTAGACTACCAAGAGACCCAGTACTTC
few,TRBJ2-7,TRBV27,NA,CASSSLGLPYEQYF,TGTGCCAGCAGTTCCTTGGGCCTTCCCTACGAGCAGTACTTC
NA,TRBJ1-6,TRBV27,TRBD1,CASSRSRSSGGSPLHF,TGTGCCAGCAGTCGATCCAGGTCGTCAGGGGGTTCACCCCTCCACTTT
few,TRBJ2-2,TRBV27,TRBD1,CASSLEGARLGGELFF,TGTGCCAGCAGCCTCGAGGGGGCTAGGTTGGGCGGGGAGCTGTTTTTT
NA,TRBJ2-5,TRBV11-3,TRBD2,CASSPRGGGSQETQYF,TGTGCCAGCAGCCCTCGAGGCGGGGGAAGCCAAGAGACCCAGTACTTC
few,TRBJ2-7,TRBV29-1,TRBD2,CSVFVSGTYEQYF,TGCAGCGTTTTCGTCAGCGGGACCTACGAGCAGTACTTC